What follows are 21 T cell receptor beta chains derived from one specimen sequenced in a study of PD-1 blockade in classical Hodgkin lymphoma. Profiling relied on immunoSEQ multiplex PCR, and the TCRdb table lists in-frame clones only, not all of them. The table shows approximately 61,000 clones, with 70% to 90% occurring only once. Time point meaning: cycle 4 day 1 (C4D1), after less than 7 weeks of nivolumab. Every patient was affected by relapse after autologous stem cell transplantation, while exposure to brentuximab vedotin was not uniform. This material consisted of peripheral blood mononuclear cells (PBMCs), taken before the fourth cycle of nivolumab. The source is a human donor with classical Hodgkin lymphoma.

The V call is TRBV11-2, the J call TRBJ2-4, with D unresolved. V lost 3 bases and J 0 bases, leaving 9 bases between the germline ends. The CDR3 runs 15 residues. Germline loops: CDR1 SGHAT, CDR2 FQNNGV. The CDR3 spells CASSFPALAKNIQYF. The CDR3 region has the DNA TGTGCCAGCAGCTTCCCGGCCCTAGCCAAAAACATTCAGTACTTC.

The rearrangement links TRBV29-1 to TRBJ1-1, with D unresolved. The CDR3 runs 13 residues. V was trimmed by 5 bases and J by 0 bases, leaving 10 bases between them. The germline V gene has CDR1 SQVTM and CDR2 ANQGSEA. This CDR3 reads CSVTGRMNTEAFF. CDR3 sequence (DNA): TGCAGCGTTACCGGACGGATGAACACTGAAGCTTTCTTT.

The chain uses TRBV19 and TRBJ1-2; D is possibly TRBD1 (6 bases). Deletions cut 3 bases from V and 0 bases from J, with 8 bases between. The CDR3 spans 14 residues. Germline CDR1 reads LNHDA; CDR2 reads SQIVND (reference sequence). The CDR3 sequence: CASSMNRANYGYTF. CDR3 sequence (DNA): TGTGCCAGTAGTATGAACAGGGCTAACTATGGCTACACCTTC.

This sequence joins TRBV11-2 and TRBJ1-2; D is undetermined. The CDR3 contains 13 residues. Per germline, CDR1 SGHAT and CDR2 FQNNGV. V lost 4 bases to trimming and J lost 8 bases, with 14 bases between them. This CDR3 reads CASSSPAIWGYTF. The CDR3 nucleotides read TGTGCCAGCAGCTCTCCCGCCATCTGGGGCTACACCTTC. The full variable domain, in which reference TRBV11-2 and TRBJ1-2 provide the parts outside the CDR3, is EAGVAQSPRYKIIEKRQSVAFWCNPISGHATLYWYQQILGQGPKLLIQFQNNGVVDDSQLPKDRFSAERLKGVDSTLKIQPAKLEDSAVYLCASSSPAIWGYTFGSGTRLTVV.

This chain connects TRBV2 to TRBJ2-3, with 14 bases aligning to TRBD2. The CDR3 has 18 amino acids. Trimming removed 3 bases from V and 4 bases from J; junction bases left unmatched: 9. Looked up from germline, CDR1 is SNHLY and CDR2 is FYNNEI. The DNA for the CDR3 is TGTGCCAGCAGTGAGACTAGCGGGGGGGCCGTGGCTGCAGATACGCAGTATTTT. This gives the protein CASSETSGGAVAADTQYF.

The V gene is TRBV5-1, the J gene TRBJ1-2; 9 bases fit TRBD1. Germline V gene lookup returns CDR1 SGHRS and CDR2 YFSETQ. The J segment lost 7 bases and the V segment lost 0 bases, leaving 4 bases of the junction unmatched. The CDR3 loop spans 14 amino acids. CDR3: CASSLGGTGSGYTF. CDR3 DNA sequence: TGCGCCAGCAGCTTGGGAGGGACAGGGAGTGGCTACACCTTC.

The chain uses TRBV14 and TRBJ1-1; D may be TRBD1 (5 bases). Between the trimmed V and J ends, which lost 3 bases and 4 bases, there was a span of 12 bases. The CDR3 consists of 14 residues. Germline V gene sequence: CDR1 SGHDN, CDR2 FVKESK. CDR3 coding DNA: TGTGCCAGCAGCCATCGGGGCAGGGCCACTGAAGCTTTCTTT. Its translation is CASSHRGRATEAFF.

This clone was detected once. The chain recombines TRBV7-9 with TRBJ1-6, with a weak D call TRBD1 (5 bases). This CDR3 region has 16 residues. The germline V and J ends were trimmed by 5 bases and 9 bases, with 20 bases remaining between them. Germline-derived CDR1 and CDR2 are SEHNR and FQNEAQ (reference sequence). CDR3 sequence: CASSPNEWGVGSPLHF. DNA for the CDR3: TGTGCCAGCAGCCCGAACGAGTGGGGCGTGGGTTCACCCCTCCACTTT.

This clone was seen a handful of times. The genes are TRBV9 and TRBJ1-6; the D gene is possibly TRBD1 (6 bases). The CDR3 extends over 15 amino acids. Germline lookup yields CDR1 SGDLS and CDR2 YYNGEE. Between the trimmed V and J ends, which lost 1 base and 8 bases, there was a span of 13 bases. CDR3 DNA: TGTGCCAGCAGCGTAAATACAGGACAGTATTCACCCCTCCACTTT. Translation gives CASSVNTGQYSPLHF.

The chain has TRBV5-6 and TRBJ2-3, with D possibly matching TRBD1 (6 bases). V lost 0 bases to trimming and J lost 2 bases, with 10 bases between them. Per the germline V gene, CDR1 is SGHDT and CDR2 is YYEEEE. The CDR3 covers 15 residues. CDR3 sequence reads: CASSLERGITDTQYF. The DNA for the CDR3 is TGTGCCAGCAGCTTGGAGAGGGGGATCACAGATACGCAGTATTTT.

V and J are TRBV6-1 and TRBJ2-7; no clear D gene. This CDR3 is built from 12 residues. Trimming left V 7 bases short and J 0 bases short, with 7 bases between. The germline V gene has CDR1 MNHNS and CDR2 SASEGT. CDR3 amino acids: CASKASSYEQYF. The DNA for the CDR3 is TGTGCCAGCAAGGCTAGCTCCTACGAGCAGTACTTC.

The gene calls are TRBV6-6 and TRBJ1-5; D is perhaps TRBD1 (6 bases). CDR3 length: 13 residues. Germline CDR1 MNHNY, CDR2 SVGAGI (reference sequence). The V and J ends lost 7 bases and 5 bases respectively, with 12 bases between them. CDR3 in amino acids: CASTRQADQPQHF. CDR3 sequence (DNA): TGTGCCAGCACCAGACAGGCGGATCAGCCCCAGCATTTT.

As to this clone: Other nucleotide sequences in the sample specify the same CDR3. As DNA, the CDR3 is TGCGCCAGCAGCTTGGCGAACACCGGGGAGCTGTTTTTT. It yields the protein CASSLANTGELFF. The chain has TRBV5-1 and TRBJ2-2, with no clear D. Per the germline V gene, CDR1 is SGHRS and CDR2 is YFSETQ. Trimming shortened V by 0 bases and J by 0 bases, and 0 bases separated the two germline ends. The CDR3 has 13 amino acids.

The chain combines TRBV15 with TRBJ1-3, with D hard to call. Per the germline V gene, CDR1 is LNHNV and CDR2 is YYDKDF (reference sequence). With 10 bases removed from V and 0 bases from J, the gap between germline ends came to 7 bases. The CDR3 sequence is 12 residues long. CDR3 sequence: CASRSSGNTIYF. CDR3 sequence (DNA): TGTGCCAGCCGGAGCTCTGGAAACACCATATATTTT.

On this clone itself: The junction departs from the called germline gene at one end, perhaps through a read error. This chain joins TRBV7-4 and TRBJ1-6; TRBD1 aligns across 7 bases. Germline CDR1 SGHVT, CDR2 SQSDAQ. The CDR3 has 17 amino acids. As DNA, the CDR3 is TGTGCCAGCAGCTTACCGTATACCCGGGACAGAGATTCATCCCTCCACTTT. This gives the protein CASSLPYTRDRDSSLHF.

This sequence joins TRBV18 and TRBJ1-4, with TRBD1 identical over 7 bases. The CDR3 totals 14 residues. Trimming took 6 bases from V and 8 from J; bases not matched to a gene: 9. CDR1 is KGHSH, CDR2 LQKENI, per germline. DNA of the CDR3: TGTGCCAGCTCGGCGGGACAGCCATTAGAAAAACTGTTTTTT. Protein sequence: CASSAGQPLEKLFF.

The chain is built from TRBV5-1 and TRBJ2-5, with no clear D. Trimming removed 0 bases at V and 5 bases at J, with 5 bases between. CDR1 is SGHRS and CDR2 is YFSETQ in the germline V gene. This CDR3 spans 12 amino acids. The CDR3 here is CASSLVFETQYF. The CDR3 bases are TGCGCCAGCAGCTTGGTGTTCGAGACCCAGTACTTC.

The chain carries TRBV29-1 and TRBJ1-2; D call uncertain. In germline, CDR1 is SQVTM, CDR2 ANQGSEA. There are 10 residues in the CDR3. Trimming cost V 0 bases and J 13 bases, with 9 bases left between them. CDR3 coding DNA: TGCAGCGTTGAAGAACGAACCCGCACCTTC. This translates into CSVEERTRTF.

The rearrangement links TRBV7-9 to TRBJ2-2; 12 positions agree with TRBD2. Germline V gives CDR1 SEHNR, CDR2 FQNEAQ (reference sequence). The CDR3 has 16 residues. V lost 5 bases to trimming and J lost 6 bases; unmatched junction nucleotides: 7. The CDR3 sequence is CASSLASGGASGELFF. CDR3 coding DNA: TGTGCCAGCAGCCTTGCTAGCGGGGGGGCCTCCGGGGAGCTGTTTTTT.

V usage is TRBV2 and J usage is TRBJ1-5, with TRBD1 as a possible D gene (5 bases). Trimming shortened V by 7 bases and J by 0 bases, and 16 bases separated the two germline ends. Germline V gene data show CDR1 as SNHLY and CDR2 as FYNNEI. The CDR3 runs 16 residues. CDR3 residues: CASMSSWGLSNQPQHF. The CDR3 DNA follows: TGTGCCAGCATGAGTTCTTGGGGCCTTAGCAATCAGCCCCAGCATTTT.

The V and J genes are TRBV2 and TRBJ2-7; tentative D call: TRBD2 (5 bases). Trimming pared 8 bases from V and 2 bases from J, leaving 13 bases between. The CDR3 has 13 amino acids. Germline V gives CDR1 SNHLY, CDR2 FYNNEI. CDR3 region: CASSRTGAYEQYF. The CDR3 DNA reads TGTGCCAGCTCAAGAACCGGGGCCTACGAGCAGTACTTC. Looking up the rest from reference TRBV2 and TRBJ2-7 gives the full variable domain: EPEVTQTPSHQVTQMGQEVILRCVPISNHLYFYWYRQILGQKVEFLVSFYNNEISEKSEIFDDQFSVERPDGSNFTLKIRSTKLEDSAMYFCASSRTGAYEQYFGPGTRLTVT.